This TCR beta chain emerged from a study of T cell responses to AZD1222 COVID-19 vaccine. Study-wide results and caveats: Nearly half of spike-specific TCRs reportedly go after variant regions that carry no mutations. AZD1222 recipients seropositive at baseline numbered only 6 or 7. The span of vaccine-associated CD4 TCRs extended across spike, with dominance at 160-218 and 743-854.

Investigators merged groups given second doses at roughly 4 or roughly 12 weeks. The table came from immunoSEQ multiplex PCR; TCRdb's copy has only in-frame clones and leaves some out. The sample carries fewer than 150,000 clones, roughly 90% recorded once. About this clone itself: Its antigen is not known.

The TCR comes from an adult who received the AZD1222 COVID-19 vaccine. The specimen comprised peripheral blood, sampled 28 days after the second AZD1222 dose.

This CDR3 is CASSLDLSREAFF. The CDR3 coding sequence is TGTGCCAGCAGCTTAGACCTTTCGAGGGAAGCTTTCTTT. V usage is TRBV11-2 and J usage is TRBJ1-1, with D hard to call. The V gene lost 0 bases and the J gene lost 8 bases, with 10 bases spanning the gap. The CDR3 sequence is 13 residues long. The germline gives CDR1 SGHAT, CDR2 FQNNGV. The entire variable domain, with the rest obtained from reference TRBV11-2 and TRBJ1-1, is as follows: EAGVAQSPRYKIIEKRQSVAFWCNPISGHATLYWYQQILGQGPKLLIQFQNNGVVDDSQLPKDRFSAERLKGVDSTLKIQPAKLEDSAVYLCASSLDLSREAFFGQGTRLTVV.